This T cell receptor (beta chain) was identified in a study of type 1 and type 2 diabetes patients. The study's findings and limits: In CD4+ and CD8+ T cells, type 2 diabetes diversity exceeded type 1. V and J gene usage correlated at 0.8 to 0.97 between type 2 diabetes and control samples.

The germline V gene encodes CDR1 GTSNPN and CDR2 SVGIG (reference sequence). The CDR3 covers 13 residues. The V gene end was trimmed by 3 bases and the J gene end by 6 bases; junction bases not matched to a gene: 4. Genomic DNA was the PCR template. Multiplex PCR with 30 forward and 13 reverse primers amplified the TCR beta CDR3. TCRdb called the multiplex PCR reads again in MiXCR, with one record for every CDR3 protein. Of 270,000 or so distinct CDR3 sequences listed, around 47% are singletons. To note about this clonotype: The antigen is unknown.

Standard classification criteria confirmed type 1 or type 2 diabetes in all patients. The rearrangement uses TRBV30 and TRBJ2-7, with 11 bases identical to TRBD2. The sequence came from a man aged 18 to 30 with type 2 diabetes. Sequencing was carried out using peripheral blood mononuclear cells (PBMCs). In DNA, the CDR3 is TGTGCCTGGAGGGCTAGCGGGAGGTCCGAGCAGTACTTC. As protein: CAWRASGRSEQYF. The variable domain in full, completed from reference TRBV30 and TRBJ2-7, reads SQTIHQWPATLVQPVGSPLSLECTVEGTSNPNLYWYRQAAGRGLQLLFYSVGIGQISSEVPQNLSASRPQDRQFILSSKKLLLSDSGFYLCAWRASGRSEQYFGPGTRLTVT.